These 17 T cell receptor beta chains originate from one sample sequenced in a study of T cells after yellow fever vaccination. TCRdb re-called the 5' RACE reads through MiXCR, storing one row per CDR3 protein. The sample yields more than 300,000 distinct CDR3 sequences, over 8.5% seen once. The material was CD4+ T cells sorted from PBMCs, obtained 45 days after the yellow fever booster vaccination. These receptor sequences come from a man in his late teens or twenties who received the YFV17D yellow fever vaccine.

The chain has TRBV6-2 or TRBV6-3 and TRBJ1-1; tentatively, D is TRBD1 (6 bases). V shed 6 bases and J shed 5 bases, with 13 bases lying between them. The CDR3 is made up of 13 amino acids. In germline, CDR1 is MNHEY, CDR2 SVGEGT. CDR3 bases: TGTGCCAGCAGCCCGAGGGGGTGGACTGAAGCTTTCTTT. Translated: CASSPRGWTEAFF.

This rearrangement joins TRBV4-3 to TRBJ1-4; no clear D gene. In germline, CDR1 is LGHNA, CDR2 YSLEER. CDR3 length: 16 amino acids. Trimming stripped 0 bases from V and 5 bases from J, with 13 bases between. CDR3 loop: CASSQDVWLSNEKLFF. The CDR3 DNA reads TGCGCCAGCAGCCAAGATGTATGGTTATCGAATGAAAAACTGTTTTTT.

The gene calls are TRBV4-2 and TRBJ1-4, with D possibly TRBD1 on 6 matching bases. The germline V gene encodes CDR1 LGHNA and CDR2 YNFKEQ. Trimming stripped 0 bases from V and 10 bases from J, with 12 bases between. The CDR3 consists of 14 residues. The CDR3 nucleotides read TGTGCCAGCAGCCAAGATAGGGGGGGCCGAAAACTGTTTTTT. It specifies CASSQDRGGRKLFF.

The V call is TRBV3-1, the J call TRBJ1-2; 8 positions match TRBD1. Germline V gene sequence: CDR1 LGHDT, CDR2 YNNKEL (reference sequence). The trim removed 5 bases at V and 2 bases at J, leaving 4 bases unmatched. This CDR3 has 14 amino acids. Here the CDR3 reads CASSYWTGNYGYTF. The CDR3 DNA follows: TGTGCCAGCAGCTACTGGACAGGGAACTATGGCTACACCTTC.

There are a few counts of this clonotype. The chain couples TRBV6-2 or TRBV6-3 to TRBJ1-5; weak D call: TRBD1 (6 bases). This CDR3 has 17 amino acids. Deletions cut 0 bases from V and 4 bases from J, with 16 bases between. Germline V gene lookup returns CDR1 MNHEY and CDR2 SVGEGT. CDR3 region: CASSYSNRGLRNQPQHF. The CDR3 DNA reads as TGTGCCAGCAGTTACTCGAACCGGGGGCTACGGAATCAGCCCCAGCATTTT.

This rearrangement joins TRBV24-1 to TRBJ2-1, with TRBD2 matching over 7 bases. Germline CDR1 is KGHDR and CDR2 is SFDVKD. The CDR3 consists of 16 residues. The J segment lost 2 bases and the V segment lost 2 bases, leaving 5 bases of the junction unmatched. The CDR3 is CATSDSAGGTYNEQFF. CDR3 coding DNA: TGTGCCACCAGTGATTCCGCCGGGGGGACCTACAATGAGCAGTTCTTC.

This clonotype came up a few times. This sequence joins TRBV12-3 or TRBV12-4 and TRBJ2-2; perhaps TRBD1 as D (6 bases). Trimming removed 4 bases at V and 14 bases at J, with 23 bases between. The CDR3 extends over 15 amino acids. The chain's CDR3 is CASSSSGQSPGRLFF. The CDR3 DNA is TGTGCCAGCAGTTCCTCCGGACAGAGTCCTGGGCGACTGTTTTTT.

This clonotype was seen more than once but under ten times. V and J are TRBV4-3 and TRBJ1-4; no clear D gene. V lost 0 bases and J 8 bases, leaving 13 bases between the germline ends. CDR3 length: 15 residues. From germline, CDR1 is LGHNA and CDR2 YSLEER. CDR3 nucleotide sequence: TGCGCCAGCAGCCAAGAAAAAGGGCTGGGGGAAAAACTGTTTTTT. Translated: CASSQEKGLGEKLFF.

This clonotype was recorded a few times. The V and J genes are TRBV25-1 and TRBJ1-6; tentative D call: TRBD1 (5 bases). The CDR3 runs to 14 residues. The germline V gene has CDR1 MGHDK and CDR2 SYGVNS. V lost 8 bases and J 6 bases, leaving 14 bases between the germline ends. Here the CDR3 reads CASRITGINSPLHF. CDR3 DNA: TGTGCCAGCCGCATTACAGGAATTAATTCACCCCTCCACTTT. Drawing the rest from reference TRBV25-1 and TRBJ1-6, the complete variable domain is EADIYQTPRYLVIGTGKKITLECSQTMGHDKMYWYQQDPGMELHLIHYSYGVNSTEKGDLSSESTVSRIRTEHFPLTLESARPSHTSQYLCASRITGINSPLHFGNGTRLTVT.

This chain links TRBV7-2 with TRBJ2-2, with 16 bases identical to TRBD2. CDR1 SGHTA and CDR2 FQGNSA come from the germline V gene. V dropped 5 bases and J dropped 4; count of bases not matched to a gene: 4. The CDR3 consists of 17 residues. The CDR3 DNA follows: TGTGCCAGCAGCCTGGGGACTAGCGGGGGGGTCACCGGGGAGCTGTTTTTT. Amino acids: CASSLGTSGGVTGELFF.

This clonotype has ten or more counts. The chain is built from TRBV6-2 or TRBV6-3 and TRBJ2-1; a possible D gene is TRBD2 (5 bases). The CDR3 length is 17 residues. Between the trimmed V and J ends, which lost 4 bases and 0 bases, there was a span of 16 bases. The germline CDR1 and CDR2 sequences are MNHEY and SVGEGT. The DNA of the CDR3 is TGTGCCAGCAGTTCCCGGGAAAGGGCCCTCTCCTACAATGAGCAGTTCTTC. Translated: CASSSRERALSYNEQFF.

The rearrangement joins TRBV28 to TRBJ1-5, with D perhaps matching TRBD1 (5 bases). V gave up 5 bases and J gave up 3 bases, with 11 bases separating them. The germline CDR1 and CDR2 sequences are MDHEN and SYDVKM. The CDR3 length is 14 residues. CDR3 nucleotides: TGTGCCAGCAGTCCCGGGGGGGTCAATCAGCCCCAGCATTTT. The encoded protein is CASSPGGVNQPQHF.

This clonotype was seen only a few times. The chain couples TRBV19 to TRBJ1-2, with 7 bases matching TRBD1. The V gene end was trimmed by 4 bases and the J gene end by 6 bases; junction bases not matched to a gene: 11. Germline V lookup: CDR1 LNHDA, CDR2 SQIVND (reference sequence). The CDR3 is 15 residues long. CDR3 coding DNA: TGTGCCAGTAGTACCCACGACAGGGCCGGGAATGGCTACACCTTC. Translating it yields CASSTHDRAGNGYTF.

The CDR3 protein is CASKSTPNTEAFF. In nucleotides, the CDR3 is TGTGCCAGCAAATCGACTCCGAACACTGAAGCTTTCTTT. This chain connects TRBV28 to TRBJ1-1; unclear D gene. Per the germline V gene, CDR1 is MDHEN and CDR2 is SYDVKM. V lost 7 bases and J 1 base, leaving 10 bases between the germline ends. The CDR3 length is 13 residues.

The chain is built from TRBV6-6 and TRBJ1-5, with 9 bases fitting TRBD1. V was clipped by 5 bases and J by 6 bases; unmatched bases: 8. Germline CDR1 MNHNY, CDR2 SVGAGI (reference sequence). The CDR3 sequence is 15 residues long. CDR3 protein: CASSDGQGMGQPQHF. In DNA form, the CDR3 reads TGTGCCAGCAGTGACGGACAGGGGATGGGTCAGCCCCAGCATTTT.

V is TRBV12-3 or TRBV12-4 and J is TRBJ2-3, with D hard to call. There are 12 residues in the CDR3. V shed 3 bases and J shed 4 bases, with 5 bases lying between them. CDR3 in DNA: TGTGCCAGCAGTTTCCCTCCAGATACGCAGTATTTT. This gives the protein CASSFPPDTQYF.

The gene calls are TRBV10-3 and TRBJ2-7; possibly TRBD1 or TRBD2 for D (5 bases each). The germline V and J ends were trimmed by 7 bases and 2 bases, with 15 bases remaining between them. This CDR3 is 14 amino acids long. From germline, CDR1 is ENHRY and CDR2 SYGVKD. The CDR3 protein is CAITNRDGAYEQYF. The CDR3 region has the DNA TGTGCCATCACTAACCGGGACGGGGCCTACGAGCAGTACTTC.